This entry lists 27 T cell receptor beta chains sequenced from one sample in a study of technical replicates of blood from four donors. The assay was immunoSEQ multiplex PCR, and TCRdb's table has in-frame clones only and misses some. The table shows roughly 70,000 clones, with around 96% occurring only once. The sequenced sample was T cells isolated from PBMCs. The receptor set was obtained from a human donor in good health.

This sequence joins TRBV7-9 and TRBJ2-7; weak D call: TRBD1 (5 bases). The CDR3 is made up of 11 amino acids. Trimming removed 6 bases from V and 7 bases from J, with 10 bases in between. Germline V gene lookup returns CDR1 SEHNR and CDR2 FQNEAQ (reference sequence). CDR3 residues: CASSQGREQYF. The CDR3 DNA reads TGTGCCAGCAGTCAGGGCCGGGAGCAGTACTTC.

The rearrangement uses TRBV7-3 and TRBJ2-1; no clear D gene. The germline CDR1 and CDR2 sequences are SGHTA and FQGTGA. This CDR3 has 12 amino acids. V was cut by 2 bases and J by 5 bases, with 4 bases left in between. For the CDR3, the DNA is TGTGCCAGCAGCTTACCAAACAATGAGCAGTTCTTC. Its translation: CASSLPNNEQFF.

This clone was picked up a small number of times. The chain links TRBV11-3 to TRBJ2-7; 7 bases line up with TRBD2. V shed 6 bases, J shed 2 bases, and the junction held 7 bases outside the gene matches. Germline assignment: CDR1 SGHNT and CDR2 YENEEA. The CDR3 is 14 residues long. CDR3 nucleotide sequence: TGTGCCAGCAGGCAGGGACTATCTACCTACGAGCAGTACTTC. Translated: CASRQGLSTYEQYF.

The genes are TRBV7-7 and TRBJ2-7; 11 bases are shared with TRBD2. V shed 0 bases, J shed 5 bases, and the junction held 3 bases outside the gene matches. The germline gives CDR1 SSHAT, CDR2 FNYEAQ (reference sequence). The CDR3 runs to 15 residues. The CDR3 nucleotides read TGTGCCAGCAGCTTAGCACTAGCGGGAGCGGACGAGCAGTACTTC. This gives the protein CASSLALAGADEQYF. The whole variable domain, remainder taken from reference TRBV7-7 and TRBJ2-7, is GAGVSQSPRYKVTKRGQDVTLRCDPISSHATLYWYQQALGQGPEFLTYFNYEAQPDKSGLPSDRFSAERPEGSISTLTIQRTEQRDSAMYRCASSLALAGADEQYFGPGTRLTVT.

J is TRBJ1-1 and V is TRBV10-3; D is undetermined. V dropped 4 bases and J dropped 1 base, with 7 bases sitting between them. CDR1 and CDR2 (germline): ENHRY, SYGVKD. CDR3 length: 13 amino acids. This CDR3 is CAISVGENTEAFF. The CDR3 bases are TGTGCCATCAGTGTCGGGGAGAACACTGAAGCTTTCTTT.

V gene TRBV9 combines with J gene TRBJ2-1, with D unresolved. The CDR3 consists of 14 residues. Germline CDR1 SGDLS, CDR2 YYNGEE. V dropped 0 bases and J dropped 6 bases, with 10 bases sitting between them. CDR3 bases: TGTGCCAGCAGCGTAGAAGACAACTTCAATGAGCAGTTCTTC. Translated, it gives CASSVEDNFNEQFF.

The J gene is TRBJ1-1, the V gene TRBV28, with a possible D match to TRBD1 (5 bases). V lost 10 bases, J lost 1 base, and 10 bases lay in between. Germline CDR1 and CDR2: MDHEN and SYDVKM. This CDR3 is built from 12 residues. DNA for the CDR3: TGTGCCACGGGGGAGGGGAACACTGAAGCTTTCTTT. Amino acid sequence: CATGEGNTEAFF.

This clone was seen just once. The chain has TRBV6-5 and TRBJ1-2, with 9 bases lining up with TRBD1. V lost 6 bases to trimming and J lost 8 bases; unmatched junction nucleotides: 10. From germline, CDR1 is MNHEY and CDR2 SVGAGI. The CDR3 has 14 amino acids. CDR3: CASRRDREGGGYTF. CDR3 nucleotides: TGTGCCAGCAGACGGGACAGGGAGGGCGGCGGCTACACCTTC.

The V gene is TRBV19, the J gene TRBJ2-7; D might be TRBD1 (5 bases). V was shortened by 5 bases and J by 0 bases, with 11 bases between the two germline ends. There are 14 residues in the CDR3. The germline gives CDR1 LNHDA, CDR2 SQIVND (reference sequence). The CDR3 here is CASSPLTDSYEQYF. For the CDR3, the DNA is TGTGCCAGTAGTCCATTGACAGACTCCTACGAGCAGTACTTC.

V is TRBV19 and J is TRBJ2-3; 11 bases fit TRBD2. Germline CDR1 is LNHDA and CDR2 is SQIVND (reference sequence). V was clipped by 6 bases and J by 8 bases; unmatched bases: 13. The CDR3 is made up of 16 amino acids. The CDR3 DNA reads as TGTGCCAGTAGAACCGGGACTAGCGGTGCTCAAGGTACGCAGTATTTT. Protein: CASRTGTSGAQGTQYF.

The CDR3 loop reads CASSPRGSGETQYF. CDR3 nucleotide sequence: TGTGCCAGCAGTCCACGGGGTTCTGGAGAGACCCAGTACTTC. This chain joins TRBV6-5 and TRBJ2-5; TRBD2 is a possible D gene (5 bases). V dropped 5 bases and J dropped 4 bases, with 14 bases sitting between them. Per germline, CDR1 MNHEY and CDR2 SVGAGI. CDR3 length: 14 amino acids.

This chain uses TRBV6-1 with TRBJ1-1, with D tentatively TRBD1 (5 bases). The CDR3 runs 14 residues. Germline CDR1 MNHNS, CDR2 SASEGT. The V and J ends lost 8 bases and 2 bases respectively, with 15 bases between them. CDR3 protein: CASGGLGGNTEAFF. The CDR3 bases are TGTGCCAGCGGGGGTTTGGGGGGAAACACTGAAGCTTTCTTT.

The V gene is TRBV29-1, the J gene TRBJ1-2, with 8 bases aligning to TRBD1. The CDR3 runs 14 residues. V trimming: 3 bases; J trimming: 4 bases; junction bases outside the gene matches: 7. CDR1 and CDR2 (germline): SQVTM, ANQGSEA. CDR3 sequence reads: CSVEWQGAIYGYTF. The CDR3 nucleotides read TGCAGCGTTGAGTGGCAGGGGGCCATCTATGGCTACACCTTC.

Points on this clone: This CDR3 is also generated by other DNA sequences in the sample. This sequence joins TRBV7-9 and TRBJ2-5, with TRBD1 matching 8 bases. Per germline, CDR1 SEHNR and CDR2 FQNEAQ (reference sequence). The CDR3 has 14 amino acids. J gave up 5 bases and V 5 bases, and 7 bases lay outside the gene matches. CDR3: CASSPGQGGETQYF. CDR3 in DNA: TGTGCCAGCAGCCCCGGACAGGGTGGGGAGACCCAGTACTTC.

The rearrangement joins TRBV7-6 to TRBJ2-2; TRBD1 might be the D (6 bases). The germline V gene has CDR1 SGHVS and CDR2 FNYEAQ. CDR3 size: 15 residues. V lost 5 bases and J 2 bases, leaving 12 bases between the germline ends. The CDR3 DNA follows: TGTGCCAGCAGCGTCACAGGGAGAAACACCGGGGAGCTGTTTTTT. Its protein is CASSVTGRNTGELFF.

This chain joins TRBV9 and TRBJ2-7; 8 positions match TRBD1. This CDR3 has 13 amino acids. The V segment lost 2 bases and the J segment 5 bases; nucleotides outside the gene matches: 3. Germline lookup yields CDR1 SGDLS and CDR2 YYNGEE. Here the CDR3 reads CASSVDREDEQYF. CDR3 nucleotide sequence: TGTGCCAGCAGCGTGGACAGGGAGGACGAGCAGTACTTC.

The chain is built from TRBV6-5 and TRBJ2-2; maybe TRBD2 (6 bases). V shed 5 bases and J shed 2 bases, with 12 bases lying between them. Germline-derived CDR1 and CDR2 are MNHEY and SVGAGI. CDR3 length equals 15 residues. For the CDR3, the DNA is TGTGCCAGCAGTCTCCAGCGGGCTAACACCGGGGAGCTGTTTTTT. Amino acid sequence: CASSLQRANTGELFF.

The CDR3 nucleotides read TGCGCCAGCAGCGGAACGGACAGGGTCCTTCATGGCTACACCTTC. Its translation: CASSGTDRVLHGYTF. The gene calls are TRBV5-1 and TRBJ1-2, with 8 bases that match TRBD1. V shed 4 bases, J shed 6 bases, and the junction held 11 bases outside the gene matches. In germline, CDR1 is SGHRS, CDR2 YFSETQ. This CDR3 has 15 residues.

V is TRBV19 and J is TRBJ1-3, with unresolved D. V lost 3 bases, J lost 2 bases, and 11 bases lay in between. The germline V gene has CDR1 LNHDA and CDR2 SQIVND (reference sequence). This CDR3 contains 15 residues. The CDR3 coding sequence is TGTGCCAGTAGTATTTCCACTTTGACTGGAAACACCATATATTTT. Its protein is CASSISTLTGNTIYF.

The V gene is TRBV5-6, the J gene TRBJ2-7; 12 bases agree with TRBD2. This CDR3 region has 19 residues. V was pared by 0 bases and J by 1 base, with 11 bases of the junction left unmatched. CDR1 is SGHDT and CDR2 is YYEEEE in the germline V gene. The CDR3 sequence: CASSLGWTSGKVGSYEQYF. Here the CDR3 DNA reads TGTGCCAGCAGCTTGGGCTGGACTAGCGGGAAAGTCGGATCCTACGAGCAGTACTTC. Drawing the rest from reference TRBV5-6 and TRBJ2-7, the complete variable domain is DAGVTQSPTHLIKTRGQQVTLRCSPKSGHDTVSWYQQALGQGPQFIFQYYEEEERQRGNFPDRFSGHQFPNYSSELNVNALLLGDSALYLCASSLGWTSGKVGSYEQYFGPGTRLTVT.

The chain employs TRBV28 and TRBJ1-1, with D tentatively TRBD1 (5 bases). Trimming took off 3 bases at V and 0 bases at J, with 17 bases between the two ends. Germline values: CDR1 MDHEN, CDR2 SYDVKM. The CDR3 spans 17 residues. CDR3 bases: TGTGCCAGCAGTTTGACAGCTAGAGTCGGCATGAACACTGAAGCTTTCTTT. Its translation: CASSLTARVGMNTEAFF. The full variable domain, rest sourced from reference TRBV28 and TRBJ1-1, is DVKVTQSSRYLVKRTGEKVFLECVQDMDHENMFWYRQDPGLGLRLIYFSYDVKMKEKGDIPEGYSVSREKKERFSLILESASTNQTSMYLCASSLTARVGMNTEAFFGQGTRLTVV.

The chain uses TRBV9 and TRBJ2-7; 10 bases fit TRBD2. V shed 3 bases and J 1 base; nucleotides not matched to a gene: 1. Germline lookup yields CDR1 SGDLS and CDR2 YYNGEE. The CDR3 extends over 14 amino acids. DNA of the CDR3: TGTGCCAGCAGCGGTAGCGGGAGGTCCTACGAGCAGTACTTC. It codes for CASSGSGRSYEQYF.

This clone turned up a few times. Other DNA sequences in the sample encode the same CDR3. The CDR3 DNA reads as TGTGCCAGCAGTCTCCAAGAGACCCAGTACTTC. Its translation: CASSLQETQYF. This chain connects TRBV28 to TRBJ2-5; no firm D call. V was pared by 5 bases and J by 1 base, with 2 bases between. CDR1 and CDR2 (germline): MDHEN, SYDVKM. This CDR3 contains 11 residues.

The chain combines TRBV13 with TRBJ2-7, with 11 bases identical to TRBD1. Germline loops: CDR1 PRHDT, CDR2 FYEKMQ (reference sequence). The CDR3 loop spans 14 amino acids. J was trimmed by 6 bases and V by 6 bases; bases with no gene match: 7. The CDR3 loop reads CASREWGQGGEQYF. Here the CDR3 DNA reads TGTGCCAGCAGGGAATGGGGACAGGGGGGCGAGCAGTACTTC.

This CDR3 reads CASNTGTRETQYF. CDR3 nucleotide sequence: TGTGCCAGTAATACAGGGACGAGGGAGACCCAGTACTTC. The chain has TRBV19 and TRBJ2-5; D possibly corresponds to TRBD1 (6 bases). Trimming stripped 7 bases from V and 5 bases from J, with 14 bases between. Germline V lookup: CDR1 LNHDA, CDR2 SQIVND (reference sequence). This CDR3 is built from 13 residues.

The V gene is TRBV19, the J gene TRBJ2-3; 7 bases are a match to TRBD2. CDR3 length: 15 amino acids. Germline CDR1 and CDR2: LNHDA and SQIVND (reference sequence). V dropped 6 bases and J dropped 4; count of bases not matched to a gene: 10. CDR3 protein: CASSSRLADADTQYF. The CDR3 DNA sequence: TGTGCCAGTAGCTCAAGACTAGCTGACGCAGATACGCAGTATTTT.

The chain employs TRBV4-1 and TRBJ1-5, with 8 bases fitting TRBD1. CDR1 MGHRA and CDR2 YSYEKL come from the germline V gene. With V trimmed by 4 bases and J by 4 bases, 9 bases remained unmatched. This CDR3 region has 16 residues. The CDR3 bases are TGCGCCAGCAGCCGCCTAACCGGGACAGGAAATCAGCCCCAGCATTTT. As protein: CASSRLTGTGNQPQHF.